The 30 T cell receptor beta chains below were found in one sample sequenced in a study of T cells after yellow fever vaccination. TCRdb re-called the 5' RACE reads through MiXCR, storing one row per CDR3 protein. The top ten hold about 16% of the sample, which has 450,000 to 650,000 distinct CDR3 sequences, roughly a fifth seen once. This specimen consisted of PBMCs, obtained approximately 22 days after the first yellow fever vaccination. Source of these receptors: a man in his late teens or twenties who received the YFV17D yellow fever vaccine.

The CDR3 bases are TGCAGCGTTGCAGGGGGCGAGAACATTCAGTACTTC. Translation: CSVAGGENIQYF. V usage is TRBV29-1 and J usage is TRBJ2-4; 8 bases match TRBD1. Trimming at V came to 4 bases and at J to 7 bases, leaving 3 bases not matched to a gene. CDR1 is SQVTM, CDR2 ANQGSEA, per germline. This CDR3 is built from 12 residues.

V is TRBV27 and J is TRBJ1-1; D is unclear. V was shortened by 2 bases and J by 8 bases, with 12 bases between the two germline ends. Germline CDR1 and CDR2: MNHEY and SMNVEV (reference sequence). This CDR3 is 13 amino acids long. CDR3 in amino acids: CASSLVVGLEAFF. In nucleotides, the CDR3 is TGTGCCAGCAGTTTAGTGGTAGGGTTGGAAGCTTTCTTT.

This chain connects TRBV9 to TRBJ2-3, with TRBD2 identical over 10 bases. Germline-derived CDR1 and CDR2 are SGDLS and YYNGEE. The CDR3 runs 15 residues. The J segment lost 5 bases and the V segment lost 3 bases, leaving 6 bases of the junction unmatched. As DNA, the CDR3 is TGTGCCAGCAGCGGGACTAGCGGTCGGGTAGATACGCAGTATTTT. Translated: CASSGTSGRVDTQYF. The full variable domain, its missing parts supplied by reference TRBV9 and TRBJ2-3, is DSGVTQTPKHLITATGQRVTLRCSPRSGDLSVYWYQQSLDQGLQFLIQYYNGEERAKGNILERFSAQQFPDLHSELNLSSLELGDSALYFCASSGTSGRVDTQYFGPGTRLTVL.

This rearrangement joins TRBV12-3 or TRBV12-4 to TRBJ2-5, with 8 bases identical to TRBD1. V was clipped by 6 bases and J by 5 bases; unmatched bases: 14. The CDR3 spans 16 residues. The CDR3 DNA reads TGTGCCAGCAGCTCCGTTCGGGACAGGCCTCTGGAGACCCAGTACTTC. Amino acid sequence: CASSSVRDRPLETQYF.

The chain is built from TRBV7-2 and TRBJ2-4, with a weak D call TRBD1 (6 bases). Germline V gives CDR1 SGHTA, CDR2 FQGNSA. The CDR3 runs 15 residues. V was cut by 2 bases and J by 5 bases, with 13 bases left in between. The CDR3: CASSLFQGRQNIQYF. CDR3 nucleotide sequence: TGTGCCAGCAGCTTATTTCAGGGGCGACAAAACATTCAGTACTTC.

This clonotype showed up just a few times. The genes are TRBV10-3 and TRBJ2-6; 9 bases fit TRBD1. With V trimmed by 7 bases and J by 0 bases, 4 bases remained unmatched. From germline, CDR1 is ENHRY and CDR2 SYGVKD. The CDR3 spans 16 residues. The CDR3 reads CAITGTGSSGANVLTF. CDR3 nucleotide sequence: TGTGCCATCACCGGGACAGGGTCCTCTGGGGCCAACGTCCTGACTTTC.

The CDR3, as DNA: TGTGCCAGCAGCTTAGATATTAGGACAGGTTCCTACGAGCAGTACTTC. This translates into CASSLDIRTGSYEQYF. The chain is built from TRBV7-9 and TRBJ2-7; 7 bases match TRBD1. Germline CDR1 reads SEHNR; CDR2 reads FQNEAQ (reference sequence). The CDR3 sequence is 16 residues long. Trimming removed 1 base from V and 1 base from J; junction bases left unmatched: 7.

The CDR3 spells CASSMGDQETQYF. The CDR3 bases are TGTGCCAGCAGCATGGGAGACCAAGAGACCCAGTACTTC. The chain recombines TRBV9 with TRBJ2-5, with D tentatively TRBD2 (5 bases). The CDR3 has 13 amino acids. The V gene lost 4 bases and the J gene lost 0 bases, with 7 bases spanning the gap. Looked up from germline, CDR1 is SGDLS and CDR2 is YYNGEE. Looking up the rest from reference TRBV9 and TRBJ2-5 gives the full variable domain: DSGVTQTPKHLITATGQRVTLRCSPRSGDLSVYWYQQSLDQGLQFLIQYYNGEERAKGNILERFSAQQFPDLHSELNLSSLELGDSALYFCASSMGDQETQYFGPGTRLLVL.

The chain has TRBV6-6 and TRBJ2-5; TRBD1 agrees at 7 bases. CDR3 length: 11 amino acids. The J segment lost 9 bases and the V segment lost 6 bases, leaving 4 bases of the junction unmatched. CDR1 MNHNY and CDR2 SVGAGI come from the germline V gene (reference sequence). This CDR3 reads CASRTDRAQYF. CDR3 bases: TGTGCCAGCAGAACAGACAGGGCCCAGTACTTC.

This chain links TRBV29-1 with TRBJ2-5; 8 bases fit TRBD2. This CDR3 has 14 residues. V lost 3 bases and J lost 2; bases outside the gene matches: 5. Germline-derived CDR1 and CDR2 are SQVTM and ANQGSEA. CDR3: CSVEYRGGQETQYF. CDR3 sequence (DNA): TGCAGCGTTGAGTATCGGGGGGGACAAGAGACCCAGTACTTC.

The chain employs TRBV20-1 and TRBJ2-1; 7 nucleotides agree with TRBD2. The CDR3 runs 13 residues. V lost 5 bases and J lost 1; bases outside the gene matches: 2. CDR1 is DFQATT and CDR2 is SNEGSKA in the germline V gene (reference sequence). Written as DNA, the CDR3 is TGCAGTGCTGAACTAGCGTCCTACAATGAGCAGTTCTTC. Its protein is CSAELASYNEQFF.

This clonotype occurred a few times. The gene calls are TRBV5-1 and TRBJ2-2, with no clear D. The CDR3 spans 14 residues. V lost 1 base and J lost 2, with 6 bases in between. The V gene's germline CDR1 is SGHRS and CDR2 YFSETQ. The CDR3 reads CASSLLPNTGELFF. The CDR3 DNA is TGCGCCAGCAGCTTGCTGCCAAACACCGGGGAGCTGTTTTTT. Together with reference TRBV5-1 and TRBJ2-2, the CDR3 gives the full variable domain: KAGVTQTPRYLIKTRGQQVTLSCSPISGHRSVSWYQQTPGQGLQFLFEYFSETQRNKGNFPGRFSGRQFSNSRSEMNVSTLELGDSALYLCASSLLPNTGELFFGEGSRLTVL.

A few counts support this clonotype. This chain uses TRBV10-3 with TRBJ1-6, with 7 bases matching TRBD1. CDR1 and CDR2 (germline): ENHRY, SYGVKD. The CDR3 extends over 13 amino acids. With 11 bases clipped from V and 6 bases from J, the junction kept 7 bases outside the gene matches. The CDR3 DNA reads as TGTGCCGTCAACAGGGGACCTAATTCACCCCTCCACTTT. Translation gives CAVNRGPNSPLHF.

This clonotype has only a few counts. The genes are TRBV7-2 and TRBJ2-7, with TRBD1 as a possible D gene (6 bases). Germline V gene lookup returns CDR1 SGHTA and CDR2 FQGNSA. The CDR3 sequence is 17 residues long. V dropped 5 bases and J dropped 4 bases, with 24 bases sitting between them. CDR3 loop: CASSIPRGLPGQYEQYV. The DNA of the CDR3 is TGTGCCAGCAGCATTCCCAGGGGTCTGCCGGGGCAGTACGAGCAGTACGTC.

The rearrangement joins TRBV4-3 to TRBJ2-3; 10 bases are a match to TRBD2. V gave up 0 bases and J gave up 0 bases; unmatched junction bases: 6. The germline V gene encodes CDR1 LGHNA and CDR2 YSLEER. The CDR3 consists of 18 residues. The CDR3 sequence is CASSQEELAGASTDTQYF. The CDR3 DNA reads as TGCGCCAGCAGCCAAGAGGAGCTAGCGGGGGCTAGCACAGATACGCAGTATTTT.

The chain carries TRBV5-1 and TRBJ1-3; D possibly corresponds to TRBD1 (6 bases). Trimming took 0 bases from V and 0 from J, leaving 10 bases between them. The CDR3 sequence is 16 residues long. Germline V gene data show CDR1 as SGHRS and CDR2 as YFSETQ. The CDR3 sequence is CASSLEAGASGNTIYF. CDR3 sequence (DNA): TGCGCCAGCAGCTTGGAAGCAGGGGCCTCTGGAAACACCATATATTTT.

Many counts were recorded for this clonotype. The chain combines TRBV4-1 with TRBJ2-7; D ambiguous. The CDR3 is made up of 14 amino acids. Germline V gene sequence: CDR1 MGHRA, CDR2 YSYEKL. V was pared by 0 bases and J by 3 bases, with 9 bases between. CDR3 amino acids: CASSQENSGYEQYV. CDR3 bases: TGCGCCAGCAGCCAAGAAAACTCCGGCTACGAGCAGTACGTC.

As concerns this clonotype: Just one base apart from a much larger clone, this may be a read error. The rearrangement links TRBV10-3 to TRBJ2-3; TRBD1 is a possible D gene (5 bases). The CDR3 has 15 amino acids. Germline loops: CDR1 ENHRY, CDR2 SYGVKD. The CDR3 spells CAISVQGRGTGTQYF. CDR3 nucleotides: TGTGCCATCAGTGTCCAGGGTAGAGGCACAGGTACGCAGTATTTT.

The rearrangement links TRBV11-2 to TRBJ2-1; the D is unclear. The V and J ends lost 2 bases and 0 bases respectively, with 8 bases between them. Per germline, CDR1 SGHAT and CDR2 FQNNGV. This CDR3 contains 15 residues. The CDR3 loop is CASSLRPSSYNEQFF. The DNA for the CDR3 is TGTGCCAGCAGCTTAAGGCCGAGCTCCTACAATGAGCAGTTCTTC. The full variable domain, its missing parts supplied by reference TRBV11-2 and TRBJ2-1, is EAGVAQSPRYKIIEKRQSVAFWCNPISGHATLYWYQQILGQGPKLLIQFQNNGVVDDSQLPKDRFSAERLKGVDSTLKIQPAKLEDSAVYLCASSLRPSSYNEQFFGPGTRLTVL.

CDR3 nucleotides: TGTGCCAGCAGCAACCCCCCTACGCAGTATTTT. As protein: CASSNPPTQYF. The chain links TRBV12-3 or TRBV12-4 to TRBJ2-3; D is unclear. The V end lost 6 bases, the J end lost 8 bases, and 9 bases lay between the germline ends. The CDR3 consists of 11 residues.

The chain carries TRBV7-3 and TRBJ2-3; 12 nucleotides line up with TRBD2. This CDR3 is 16 amino acids long. The V segment lost 2 bases and the J segment 8 bases; nucleotides outside the gene matches: 8. The germline CDR1 and CDR2 sequences are SGHTA and FQGTGA. The CDR3 here is CASSLVASGGAGTQYF. CDR3 coding DNA: TGTGCCAGCAGCTTAGTCGCTAGCGGGGGGGCGGGTACGCAGTATTTT.

This clonotype has only a few counts. This CDR3 reads CSVEGLAGVISYNEQFF. In DNA form, the CDR3 reads TGCAGCGTTGAAGGACTAGCGGGGGTAATATCCTACAATGAGCAGTTCTTC. This sequence joins TRBV29-1 and TRBJ2-1; 12 bases are shared with TRBD2. With V trimmed by 1 base and J by 1 base, 5 bases remained unmatched. This CDR3 is 17 amino acids long. Germline-derived CDR1 and CDR2 are SQVTM and ANQGSEA.

J is TRBJ2-1 and V is TRBV7-3; D is ambiguous. Per germline, CDR1 SGHTA and CDR2 FQGTGA. The V and J ends lost 3 bases and 7 bases respectively, with 7 bases between them. The CDR3 contains 12 residues. The CDR3 DNA follows: TGTGCCAGCAGCTTTGATGGGAATGAGCAGTTCTTC. It codes for CASSFDGNEQFF.

The chain recombines TRBV3-1 with TRBJ2-3; perhaps TRBD1 as D (8 bases). V was trimmed by 4 bases and J by 4 bases, leaving 21 bases between them. The CDR3 spans 17 residues. Germline loops: CDR1 LGHDT, CDR2 YNNKEL (reference sequence). The CDR3 DNA is TGTGCCAGCAGCCTCTACCTAGGACAGGGAGGGTCAGATACGCAGTATTTT. Translation gives CASSLYLGQGGSDTQYF.

This rearrangement joins TRBV6-5 to TRBJ2-2; maybe TRBD1 (6 bases). This CDR3 has 14 amino acids. Germline V gene lookup returns CDR1 MNHEY and CDR2 SVGAGI. Trimming took 4 bases from V and 7 from J, leaving 13 bases between them. CDR3 region: CASSSRGAGGELFF. The CDR3 DNA is TGTGCCAGCAGTTCCAGGGGAGCAGGCGGGGAGCTGTTTTTT.

This clonotype was counted a few times. This chain joins TRBV20-1 and TRBJ1-1; D is unresolved. V was shortened by 1 base and J by 6 bases, with 6 bases between the two germline ends. This CDR3 comprises 11 residues. Germline loops: CDR1 DFQATT, CDR2 SNEGSKA (reference sequence). Here the CDR3 reads CSARVGPEAFF. As DNA, the CDR3 is TGCAGTGCTAGAGTCGGACCTGAAGCTTTCTTT.

The genes are TRBV4-1 and TRBJ2-2, with D perhaps TRBD2 (5 bases). CDR1 and CDR2 (germline): MGHRA, YSYEKL. Trimming took off 3 bases at V and 4 bases at J, with 12 bases between the two ends. The CDR3 has 15 amino acids. CDR3 sequence reads: CASSQREDTTGELFF. The CDR3, as DNA: TGCGCCAGCAGCCAGAGGGAAGACACCACCGGGGAGCTGTTTTTT.

This clonotype was seen more than once but under ten times. The chain links TRBV4-3 to TRBJ1-6; D is uncertain. Germline CDR1 reads LGHNA; CDR2 reads YSLEER. The CDR3 consists of 13 residues. Trimming stripped 1 base from V and 8 bases from J, with 6 bases between. The DNA of the CDR3 is TGCGCCAGCAGCCAAGGAGGCGATTCACCCCTCCACTTT. It codes for CASSQGGDSPLHF.

The genes are TRBV3-1 and TRBJ2-5, with 14 bases fitting TRBD2. The CDR3 loop spans 16 amino acids. The V gene end was trimmed by 1 base and the J gene end by 3 bases; junction bases not matched to a gene: 1. Germline values: CDR1 LGHDT, CDR2 YNNKEL (reference sequence). CDR3 amino acids: CASSQGLAGGEETQYF. CDR3 DNA sequence: TGTGCCAGCAGCCAAGGACTAGCGGGGGGGGAAGAGACCCAGTACTTC.

This clonotype was seen a few times. This rearrangement joins TRBV20-1 to TRBJ2-5, with D possibly TRBD1 on 8 matching bases. CDR1 and CDR2 (germline): DFQATT, SNEGSKA (reference sequence). V lost 6 bases and J lost 4, with 15 bases in between. The CDR3 totals 13 residues. The DNA of the CDR3 is TGCAGTGCGCTTACAGGGGGGGCAGAGACCCAGTACTTC. Translation gives CSALTGGAETQYF.